One sample yielded the 15 T cell receptor beta chains listed below, sequenced in a study of post-analysis software for immune sequencing data. Regarding the study as a whole: The study found TRBV5-6, TRBV5-1 and TRBV20-1 among five TRBV segments more frequent in patients than controls.

Sequencing libraries made from TCR beta cDNA carried unique molecular identifiers. TCRdb re-analysed the PCR reads in MiXCR, keeping a single row per CDR3 protein. The data contain about 570,000 distinct CDR3 sequences, 34% of them singletons. Their target antigens are unknown. The sample comprised blood. The receptors originated from a girl aged 2-17 years with multiple sclerosis.

This clonotype was found a few times. The chain links TRBV6-1 to TRBJ1-2; D might be TRBD1 (5 bases). V was pared by 5 bases and J by 7 bases, with 14 bases between. Germline V lookup: CDR1 MNHNS, CDR2 SASEGT. The CDR3 runs 13 residues. The DNA of the CDR3 is TGTGCCAGCAGTCCCGACCCAGGGCCTGGCTACACCTTC. It yields the protein CASSPDPGPGYTF.

V and J are TRBV6-2 or TRBV6-3 and TRBJ2-5, with 9 bases lining up with TRBD1. TRBJ2-7 matches the DNA end more closely, so the J call is doubtful. Germline CDR1 is MNHEY and CDR2 is SVGEGT. The CDR3 is 13 amino acids. The CDR3 region has the DNA TGTGCCAGCAGCCGGACAGGGGTGGGCGAGCAGTACTTC. Residues: CASSRTGVGEQYF.

This clonotype was seen at least ten times. The chain joins TRBV27 to TRBJ1-5; no definite D call. The CDR3 runs to 16 residues. Germline lookup yields CDR1 MNHEY and CDR2 SMNVEV (reference sequence). Trimming pared 6 bases from V and 1 base from J, leaving 16 bases between. The DNA for the CDR3 is TGTGCCAGCAGGACAACGTCCGGGAAAAGCAATCAGCCCCAGCATTTT. This translates into CASRTTSGKSNQPQHF.

The chain joins TRBV29-1 to TRBJ2-3; unclear D gene. The length of the CDR3 is 12 residues. Germline CDR1 SQVTM, CDR2 ANQGSEA. The ends were cut back, 7 bases at V and 14 bases at J, with 22 bases in the middle. Here the CDR3 reads CSAAVMNEKLYF. The CDR3, as DNA: TGCAGCGCTGCGGTTATGAATGAAAAACTGTATTTT.

This clonotype was counted between two and nine times. This chain links TRBV20-1 with TRBJ2-7, with TRBD2 matching over 13 bases. There are 16 residues in the CDR3. Germline V lookup: CDR1 DFQATT, CDR2 SNEGSKA (reference sequence). V gave up 4 bases and J gave up 5 bases; unmatched junction bases: 11. The CDR3 loop reads CSATSATGTSGDEQYF. The CDR3 region has the DNA TGCAGTGCTACCTCTGCGACCGGGACTAGCGGGGACGAGCAGTACTTC.

The CDR3 bases are TGTGCCACCAGTGTTTCCGGGGGACCCGAGACCCAGTACTTC. It encodes CATSVSGGPETQYF. V is TRBV24-1 and J is TRBJ2-5; maybe TRBD2 (6 bases). Germline CDR1 reads KGHDR; CDR2 reads SFDVKD. The CDR3 runs 14 residues. V lost 5 bases and J lost 5, with 14 bases in between.

This sequence joins TRBV7-2 and TRBJ2-7; unclear D gene. This CDR3 has 13 residues. Germline values: CDR1 SGHTA, CDR2 FQGNSA. Trimming stripped 4 bases from V and 4 bases from J, with 11 bases between. CDR3 in DNA: TGTGCCAGCAGCTCCCTCCCTACTTACGAGCAGTACTTC. It specifies CASSSLPTYEQYF.

This clonotype was seen only a few times. This chain joins TRBV7-3 and TRBJ2-6; no reliable D call. Between the trimmed V and J ends, which lost 6 bases and 2 bases, there was a span of 5 bases. Germline CDR1 is SGHTA and CDR2 is FQGTGA. There are 13 residues in the CDR3. CDR3 sequence reads: CASSPTGANVLTF. The CDR3 nucleotides read TGTGCCAGCAGTCCCACTGGGGCCAACGTCCTGACTTTC.

Regarding this clonotype: This may come from a read error, since a much larger clone is one base off. Likely a read error: the CDR3 ends without its conserved phenylalanine or tryptophan. In DNA, the CDR3 is TGTGCCAGCAGGACAGGGGCTGTTCAACTGTATGGCTACACCTGC. As protein: CASRTGAVQLYGYTC. The V and J genes are TRBV5-6 and TRBJ1-2; TRBD1 matches 8 bases. V lost 5 bases and J lost 5; bases outside the gene matches: 11. CDR3 size: 15 residues. Germline V CDR1 and CDR2: SGHDT, YYEEEE.

The chain links TRBV10-3 to TRBJ1-1; TRBD1 matches 8 bases. This CDR3 has 14 amino acids. The germline V gene encodes CDR1 ENHRY and CDR2 SYGVKD. V was clipped by 3 bases and J by 1 base; unmatched bases: 1. The CDR3 region is CAISEQGENTEAFF. The CDR3 DNA sequence: TGTGCCATCAGTGAACAGGGGGAGAACACTGAAGCTTTCTTT.

There are a few counts of this clonotype. V and J are TRBV11-2 and TRBJ1-6; D remains unclear. The V end lost 0 bases, the J end lost 2 bases, and 5 bases lay between the germline ends. This CDR3 spans 15 amino acids. Germline V lookup: CDR1 SGHAT, CDR2 FQNNGV. The CDR3 loop reads CASSLETAYNSPLHF. As DNA, the CDR3 is TGTGCCAGCAGCTTAGAAACAGCCTATAATTCACCCCTCCACTTT.

The V and J genes are TRBV6-5 and TRBJ1-2; 8 bases are shared with TRBD1. V trimming: 6 bases; J trimming: 8 bases; junction bases outside the gene matches: 14. Germline values: CDR1 MNHEY, CDR2 SVGAGI. The CDR3 covers 15 residues. The CDR3 DNA reads TGTGCCAGCAGCCCTCGAGAAAGGGACAGGCCGGGCTACACCTTC. It yields the protein CASSPRERDRPGYTF.

With regard to this clonotype: The junction shows a germline mismatch at one end, possibly a read error. The chain uses TRBV20-1 and TRBJ2-7; D remains unclear. Germline V gene lookup returns CDR1 DFQATT and CDR2 SNEGSKA (reference sequence). The CDR3 runs 14 residues. The CDR3 nucleotides are TGCAGTGCCCGAAACGGCGGCCTCTCCTGCGAGCAGTACTTC. This encodes CSARNGGLSCEQYF.

This clonotype was picked up a small number of times. The CDR3 region is CASSRRGETQYF. The DNA for the CDR3 is TGTGCCAGCAGCCGCAGGGGAGAGACCCAGTACTTC. The chain is built from TRBV7-8 and TRBJ2-5; tentatively, D is TRBD1 (6 bases). Germline lookup yields CDR1 SGHVS and CDR2 FQNEAQ. Trimming removed 5 bases at V and 4 bases at J, with 8 bases between. This CDR3 spans 12 amino acids.

The chain employs TRBV20-1 and TRBJ2-5; tentative D call: TRBD2 (6 bases). This CDR3 contains 14 residues. V was cut by 3 bases and J by 2 bases, with 13 bases left in between. Germline-derived CDR1 and CDR2 are DFQATT and SNEGSKA (reference sequence). For the CDR3, the DNA is TGCAGTGCTAGGTACCAGGGAGGACAAGAGACCCAGTACTTC. Encoded protein: CSARYQGGQETQYF.